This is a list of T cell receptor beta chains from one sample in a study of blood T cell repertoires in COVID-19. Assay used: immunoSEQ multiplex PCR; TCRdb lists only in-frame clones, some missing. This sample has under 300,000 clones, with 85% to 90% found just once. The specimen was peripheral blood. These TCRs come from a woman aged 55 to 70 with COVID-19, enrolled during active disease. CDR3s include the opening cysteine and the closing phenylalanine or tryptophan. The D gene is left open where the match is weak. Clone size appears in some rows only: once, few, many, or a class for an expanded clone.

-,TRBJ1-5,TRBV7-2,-,CASSLQGSNSNQPQHF,TGTGCCAGCAGCCTACAGGGTTCTAATAGCAATCAGCCCCAGCATTTT
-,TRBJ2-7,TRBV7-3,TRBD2,CASSPGGSSYEQYF,TGTGCCAGCAGCCCGGGGGGAAGCTCCTACGAGCAGTACTTC
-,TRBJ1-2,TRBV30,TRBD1,CAWSRQGALNGYTF,TGTGCCTGGAGCCGACAGGGGGCTCTTAATGGCTACACCTTC
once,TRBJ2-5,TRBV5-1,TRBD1,CASSPEGQGFDAQYF,TGCGCCAGCAGCCCCGAGGGACAGGGGTTTGATGCCCAGTACTTC
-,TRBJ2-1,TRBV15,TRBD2,CATSTPSGGFYNEQFF,TGTGCCACCAGCACCCCTAGCGGGGGCTTTTACAATGAGCAGTTCTTC
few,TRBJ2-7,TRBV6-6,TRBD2,CASTVSRDTGGEQYF,TGTGCCAGCACCGTCTCCCGGGACACGGGAGGGGAGCAGTACTTC
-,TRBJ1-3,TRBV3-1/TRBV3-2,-,CASSQVPQGVYF,TGTGCCAGCAGCCAAGTCCCACAGGGAGTGTATTTT
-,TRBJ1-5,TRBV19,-,CASSMRRQPQHF,TGTGCCAGTAGTATGAGGCGGCAGCCCCAGCATTTT
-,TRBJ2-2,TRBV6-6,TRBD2,CASSHSGGPTTTGELFF,TGTGCCAGCAGTCATAGCGGGGGACCCACGACGACCGGGGAGCTGTTTTTT
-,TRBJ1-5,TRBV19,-,CASSISHRGNQPQHF,TGTGCCAGTAGTATAAGTCACAGGGGCAATCAGCCCCAGCATTTT
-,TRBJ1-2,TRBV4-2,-,CASSQDSRTGYTF,TGTGCCAGCAGCCAAGACTCTCGGACAGGCTACACCTTC
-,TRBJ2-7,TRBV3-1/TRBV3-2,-,CASSLATKQYF,TGTGCCAGCAGCCTCGCCACAAAGCAGTACTTC
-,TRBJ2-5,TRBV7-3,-,CASSLEASETQYF,TGTGCCAGCAGCTTAGAGGCCTCGGAGACCCAGTACTTC
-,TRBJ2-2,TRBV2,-,CASSVRSGTRNTGELFF,TGTGCCAGCAGTGTACGCTCCGGGACTCGAAACACCGGGGAGCTGTTTTTT
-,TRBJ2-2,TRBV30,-,CAWSEAVAANTGELFF,TGTGCCTGGAGTGAGGCGGTAGCGGCGAACACCGGGGAGCTGTTTTTT
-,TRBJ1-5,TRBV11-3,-,CASSLGTRGYSNQPQHF,TGTGCCAGCAGCTTAGGCACAAGGGGTTATAGCAATCAGCCCCAGCATTTT
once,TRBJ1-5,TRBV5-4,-,CASSFDGHTGNQPQHF,TGTGCCAGCAGCTTTGACGGACATACGGGCAATCAGCCCCAGCATTTT
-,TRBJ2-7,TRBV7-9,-,CASSFGRELPYEQYF,TGTGCCAGCAGCTTCGGCCGGGAACTCCCCTACGAGCAGTACTTC
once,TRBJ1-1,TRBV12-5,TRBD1,CASGLVPQGGGEAFF,TGTGCTAGTGGTTTGGTACCTCAGGGGGGCGGTGAAGCTTTCTTT
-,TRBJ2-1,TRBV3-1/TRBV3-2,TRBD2,CASSQGRLAGGYNEQFF,TGTGCCAGCAGCCAAGGTCGACTAGCGGGGGGATACAATGAGCAGTTCTTC
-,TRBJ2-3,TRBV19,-,CASSPQGPTDTQYF,TGTGCCAGTAGCCCACAGGGCCCCACAGATACGCAGTATTTT
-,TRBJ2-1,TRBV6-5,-,CASQTPGFNEQFF,TGTGCCAGTCAGACCCCAGGGTTCAATGAGCAGTTCTTC
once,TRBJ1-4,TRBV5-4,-,CASSLWGDDEKLFF,TGTGCCAGCAGCTTGTGGGGAGATGATGAAAAACTGTTTTTT
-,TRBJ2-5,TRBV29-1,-,CSVTGTHQETQYF,TGCAGCGTTACCGGGACACACCAAGAGACCCAGTACTTC